The 5 T cell receptor beta chains reported below all come from one sample, sequenced in a study of PD-L1 blockade in urothelial cancer. Sequenced by immunoSEQ multiplex PCR; TCRdb stores in-frame clones only, minus some. The sample carries 35,000 to 40,000 clones, approximately 90% recorded once. Sample: PBMCs, taken around atezolizumab (anti-PD-L1) treatment. These receptors were taken from a man aged 70 or older with urothelial cancer.

This chain uses TRBV6-1 with TRBJ2-6; no reliable D call. V lost 0 bases and J 11 bases, leaving 5 bases between the germline ends. CDR3 length: 12 amino acids. The germline V gene encodes CDR1 MNHNS and CDR2 SASEGT. CDR3 nucleotide sequence: TGTGCCAGCAGTGAAGCTGGCCACGTCCTGACTTTC. This sequence encodes CASSEAGHVLTF.

The rearrangement links TRBV5-6 to TRBJ1-5; TRBD1 aligns across 9 bases. Germline lookup yields CDR1 SGHDT and CDR2 YYEEEE. V lost 4 bases and J lost 4; bases outside the gene matches: 3. This CDR3 spans 14 amino acids. The CDR3 here is CASSIGQGNQPQHF. CDR3 DNA sequence: TGTGCCAGCAGCATAGGACAGGGGAATCAGCCCCAGCATTTT.

The J gene is TRBJ1-1, the V gene TRBV9; D may be TRBD1 (5 bases). V was trimmed by 0 bases and J by 4 bases, leaving 10 bases between them. The CDR3 runs 14 residues. Germline V gene sequence: CDR1 SGDLS, CDR2 YYNGEE. The CDR3 protein is CASSVDQGRTEAFF. CDR3 nucleotides: TGTGCCAGCAGCGTAGATCAGGGTCGCACTGAAGCTTTCTTT.

The rearrangement links TRBV30 to TRBJ1-5; D might be TRBD1 (5 bases). The CDR3 spans 12 residues. V was shortened by 0 bases and J by 8 bases, with 8 bases between the two germline ends. Germline V gene lookup returns CDR1 GTSNPN and CDR2 SVGIG (reference sequence). The CDR3 bases are TGTGCCTGGAGTGTACGGGGGAAGCCCCAGCATTTT. It yields the protein CAWSVRGKPQHF.

The chain has TRBV5-1 and TRBJ1-2; no clear D gene. The V end was cut by 4 bases, the J end by 3 bases, with 7 bases between. CDR3 length: 12 residues. Looked up from germline, CDR1 is SGHRS and CDR2 is YFSETQ. The CDR3 nucleotides are TGCGCCAGCAGCACGGAGTACTATGGCTACACCTTC. The encoded protein is CASSTEYYGYTF. Full variable domain (rest looked up from reference TRBV5-1 and TRBJ1-2): KAGVTQTPRYLIKTRGQQVTLSCSPISGHRSVSWYQQTPGQGLQFLFEYFSETQRNKGNFPGRFSGRQFSNSRSEMNVSTLELGDSALYLCASSTEYYGYTFGSGTRLTVV.